This T cell receptor (beta chain) comes out of a study of T-cell memory formation after mild COVID-19. V shed 7 bases, J shed 4 bases, and the junction held 6 bases outside the gene matches. Germline V CDR1 and CDR2: LNHDA, SQIVND (reference sequence). The CDR3 is 14 amino acids. 5'RACE primed at constant segments yielded TCR alpha and TCR beta cDNA libraries bearing sample barcodes and UMIs. Using its own MiXCR run on the 5' RACE reads, TCRdb lists one record per CDR3 protein. The table has about 360,000 distinct CDR3 sequences, under 15% seen once; the top ten hold less than 25%. A remark on this clonotype: Antigen unknown.

General study findings and limits: The study detected some responding clones in pre-infection memory, suggesting cross-reactive memory joined.

This TCR derives from a man between 18 and 35 years old who had mild COVID-19 (a few samples of this study predate the infection). Cell type and time point are not known. Sample: PBMCs or a T cell subset sorted from them (not recorded which). The V and J genes are TRBV19 and TRBJ1-1; the match to TRBD1 covers 10 bases. In nucleotides, the CDR3 is TGTGCCAGTACCCCGGGACAGGGGATCACTGAAGCTTTCTTT. The encoded protein is CASTPGQGITEAFF.